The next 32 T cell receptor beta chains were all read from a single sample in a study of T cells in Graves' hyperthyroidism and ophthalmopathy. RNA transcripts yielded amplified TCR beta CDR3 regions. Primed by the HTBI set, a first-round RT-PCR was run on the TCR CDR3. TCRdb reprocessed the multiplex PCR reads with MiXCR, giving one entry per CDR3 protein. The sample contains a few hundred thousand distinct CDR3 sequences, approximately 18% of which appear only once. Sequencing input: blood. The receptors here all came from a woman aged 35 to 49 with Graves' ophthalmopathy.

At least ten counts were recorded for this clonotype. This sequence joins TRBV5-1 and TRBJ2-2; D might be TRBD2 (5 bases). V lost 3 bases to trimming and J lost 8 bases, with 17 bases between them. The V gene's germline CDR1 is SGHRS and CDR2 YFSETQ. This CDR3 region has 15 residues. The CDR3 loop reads CASSYQDSARGELFF. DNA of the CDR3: TGCGCCAGCAGCTATCAGGACTCCGCGAGAGGGGAGCTGTTTTTT.

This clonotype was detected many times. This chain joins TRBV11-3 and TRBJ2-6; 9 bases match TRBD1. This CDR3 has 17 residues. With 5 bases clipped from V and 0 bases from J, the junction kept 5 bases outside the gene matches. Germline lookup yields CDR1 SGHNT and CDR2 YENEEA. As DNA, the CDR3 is TGTGCCAGCAGCGTATACAGGGGGCGCTCTGGGGCCAACGTCCTGACTTTC. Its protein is CASSVYRGRSGANVLTF.

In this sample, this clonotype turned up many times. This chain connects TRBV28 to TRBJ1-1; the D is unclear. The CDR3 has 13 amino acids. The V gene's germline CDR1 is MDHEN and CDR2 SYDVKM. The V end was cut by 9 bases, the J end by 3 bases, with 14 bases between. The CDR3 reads CASGVGSHTEAFF. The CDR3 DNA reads TGTGCCAGTGGGGTCGGTTCTCACACTGAAGCTTTCTTT.

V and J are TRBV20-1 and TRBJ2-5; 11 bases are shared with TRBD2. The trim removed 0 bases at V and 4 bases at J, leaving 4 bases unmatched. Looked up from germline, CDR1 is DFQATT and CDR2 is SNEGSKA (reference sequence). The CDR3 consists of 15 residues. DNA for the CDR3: TGCAGTGCTAGAGACCACCTAGCGGGAGGAGAGACCCAGTACTTC. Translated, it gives CSARDHLAGGETQYF.

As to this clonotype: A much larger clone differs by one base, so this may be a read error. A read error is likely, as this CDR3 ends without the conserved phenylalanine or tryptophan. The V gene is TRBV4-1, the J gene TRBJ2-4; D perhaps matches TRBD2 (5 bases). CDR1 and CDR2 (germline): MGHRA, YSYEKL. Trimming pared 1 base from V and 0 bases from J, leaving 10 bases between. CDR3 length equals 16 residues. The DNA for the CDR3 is TGCGCCAGCAGCCAAGGAGAGGGTATAGCCAAAAACATTCAGTACCTC. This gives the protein CASSQGEGIAKNIQYL.

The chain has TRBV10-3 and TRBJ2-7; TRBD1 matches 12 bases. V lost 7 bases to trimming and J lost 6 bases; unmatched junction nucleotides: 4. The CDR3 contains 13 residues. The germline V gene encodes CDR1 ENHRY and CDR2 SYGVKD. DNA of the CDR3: TGTGCCATCACCCGGGACAGGGGGCTCGAGCAGTACTTC. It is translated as CAITRDRGLEQYF.

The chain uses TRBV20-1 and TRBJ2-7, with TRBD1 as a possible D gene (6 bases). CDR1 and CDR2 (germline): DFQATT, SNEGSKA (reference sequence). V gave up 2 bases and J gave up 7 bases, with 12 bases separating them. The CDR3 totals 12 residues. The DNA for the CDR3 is TGCAGTGCTAGACACAGGGTGGGGGAGCAGTACTTC. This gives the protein CSARHRVGEQYF.

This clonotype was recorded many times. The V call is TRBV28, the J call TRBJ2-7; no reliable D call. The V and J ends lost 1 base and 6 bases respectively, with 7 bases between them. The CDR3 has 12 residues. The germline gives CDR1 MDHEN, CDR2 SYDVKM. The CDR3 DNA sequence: TGTGCCAGCAGTTTATCGTGGGGCGAGCAGTACTTC. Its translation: CASSLSWGEQYF.

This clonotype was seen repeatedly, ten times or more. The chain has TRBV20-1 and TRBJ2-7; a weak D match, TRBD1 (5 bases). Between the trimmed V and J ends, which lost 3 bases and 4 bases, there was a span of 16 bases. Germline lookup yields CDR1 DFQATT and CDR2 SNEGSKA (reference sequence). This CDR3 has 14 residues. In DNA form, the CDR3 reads TGCAGTGCTAGGGTTGCAGGGATGTGGTACGAGCAGTACTTC. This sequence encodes CSARVAGMWYEQYF.

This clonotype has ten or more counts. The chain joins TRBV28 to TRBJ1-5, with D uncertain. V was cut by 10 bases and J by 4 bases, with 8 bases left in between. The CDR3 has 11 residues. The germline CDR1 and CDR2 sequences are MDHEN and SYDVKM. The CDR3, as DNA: TGTGCCACCAAGTCTAATCAGCCCCAGCATTTT. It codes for CATKSNQPQHF.

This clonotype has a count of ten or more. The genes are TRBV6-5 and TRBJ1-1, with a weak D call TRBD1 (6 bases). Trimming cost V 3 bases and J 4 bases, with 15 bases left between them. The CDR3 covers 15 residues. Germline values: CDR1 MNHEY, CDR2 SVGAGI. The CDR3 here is CASSYRQGWITEAFF. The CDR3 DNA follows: TGTGCCAGCAGTTATCGGCAGGGGTGGATCACTGAAGCTTTCTTT.

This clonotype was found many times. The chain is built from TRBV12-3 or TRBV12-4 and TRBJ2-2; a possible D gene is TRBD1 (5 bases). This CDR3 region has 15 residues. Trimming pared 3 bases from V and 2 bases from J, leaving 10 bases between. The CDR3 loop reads CASSFPTVNTGELFF. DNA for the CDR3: TGTGCCAGCAGTTTCCCGACAGTTAACACCGGGGAGCTGTTTTTT.

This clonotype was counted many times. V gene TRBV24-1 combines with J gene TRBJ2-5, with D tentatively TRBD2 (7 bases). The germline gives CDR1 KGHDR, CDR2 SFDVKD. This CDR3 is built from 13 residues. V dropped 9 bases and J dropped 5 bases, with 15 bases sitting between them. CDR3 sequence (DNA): TGTGCCACCGAGGGGGGGACGGGGGAGACCCAGTACTTC. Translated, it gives CATEGGTGETQYF.

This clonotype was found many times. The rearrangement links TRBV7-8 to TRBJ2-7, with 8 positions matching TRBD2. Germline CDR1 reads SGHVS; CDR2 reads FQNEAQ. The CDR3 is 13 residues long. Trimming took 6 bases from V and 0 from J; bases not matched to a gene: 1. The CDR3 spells CASRGTSSYEQYF. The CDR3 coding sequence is TGTGCCAGCAGGGGGACTAGCTCCTACGAGCAGTACTTC.

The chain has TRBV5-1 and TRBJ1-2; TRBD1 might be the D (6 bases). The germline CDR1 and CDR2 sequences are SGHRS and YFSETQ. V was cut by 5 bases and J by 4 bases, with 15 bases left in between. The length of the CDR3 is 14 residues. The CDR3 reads CASRYTDSAYGYTF. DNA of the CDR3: TGCGCCAGCAGATACACGGACAGCGCCTATGGCTACACCTTC.

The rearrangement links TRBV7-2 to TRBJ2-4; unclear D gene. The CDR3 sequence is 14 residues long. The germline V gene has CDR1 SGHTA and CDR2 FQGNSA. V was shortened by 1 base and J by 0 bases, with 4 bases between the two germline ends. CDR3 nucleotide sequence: TGTGCCAGCAGCTTAGAGATAGCCAAAAACATTCAGTACTTC. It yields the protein CASSLEIAKNIQYF.

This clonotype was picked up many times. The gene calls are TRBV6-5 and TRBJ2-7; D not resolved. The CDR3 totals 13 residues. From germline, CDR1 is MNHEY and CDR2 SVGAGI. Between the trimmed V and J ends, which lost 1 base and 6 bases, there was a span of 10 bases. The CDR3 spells CASSYWVGREQYF. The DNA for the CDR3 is TGTGCCAGCAGTTACTGGGTAGGGCGCGAGCAGTACTTC.

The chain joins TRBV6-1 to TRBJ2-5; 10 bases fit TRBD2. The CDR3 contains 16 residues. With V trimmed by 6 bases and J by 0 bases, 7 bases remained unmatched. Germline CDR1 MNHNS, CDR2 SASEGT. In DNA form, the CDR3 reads TGTGCCAGCAGGTCCGGGACTAGCGTGTACCAAGAGACCCAGTACTTC. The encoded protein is CASRSGTSVYQETQYF.

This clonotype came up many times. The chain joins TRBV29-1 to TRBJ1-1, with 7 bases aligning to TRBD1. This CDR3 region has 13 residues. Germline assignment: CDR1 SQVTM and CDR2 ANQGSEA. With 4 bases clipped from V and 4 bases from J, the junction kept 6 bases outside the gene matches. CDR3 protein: CSVVGGGVTEAFF. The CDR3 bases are TGCAGCGTTGTAGGAGGGGGCGTCACTGAAGCTTTCTTT.

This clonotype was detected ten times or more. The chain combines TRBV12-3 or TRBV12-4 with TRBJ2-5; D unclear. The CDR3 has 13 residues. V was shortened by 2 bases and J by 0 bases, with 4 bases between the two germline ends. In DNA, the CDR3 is TGTGCCAGCAGTTTAATTTACCAAGAGACCCAGTACTTC. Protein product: CASSLIYQETQYF.

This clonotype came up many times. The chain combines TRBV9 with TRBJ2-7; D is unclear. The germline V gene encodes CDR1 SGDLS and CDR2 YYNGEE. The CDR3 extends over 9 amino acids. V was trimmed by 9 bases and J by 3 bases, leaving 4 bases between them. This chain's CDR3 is CAIIYEQYF. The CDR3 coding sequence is TGTGCCATTATCTACGAGCAGTACTTC. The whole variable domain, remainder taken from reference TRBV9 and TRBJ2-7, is DSGVTQTPKHLITATGQRVTLRCSPRSGDLSVYWYQQSLDQGLQFLIQYYNGEERAKGNILERFSAQQFPDLHSELNLSSLELGDSALYFCAIIYEQYFGPGTRLTVT.

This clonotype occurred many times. The CDR3 nucleotides read TGTGCCAGCAGTTTCCTCCGGCGTACTGAAGCTTTCTTT. This sequence encodes CASSFLRRTEAFF. The V and J genes are TRBV28 and TRBJ1-1; no firm D call. Germline CDR1 reads MDHEN; CDR2 reads SYDVKM. Trimming removed 3 bases at V and 5 bases at J, with 10 bases between. The CDR3 extends over 13 amino acids.

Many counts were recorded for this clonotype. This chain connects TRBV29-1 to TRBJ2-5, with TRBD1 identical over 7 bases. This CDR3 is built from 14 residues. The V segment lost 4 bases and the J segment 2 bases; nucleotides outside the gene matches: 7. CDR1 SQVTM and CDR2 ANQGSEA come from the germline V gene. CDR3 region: CSVAVRDRQETQYF. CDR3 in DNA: TGCAGCGTTGCTGTCCGGGACAGACAAGAGACCCAGTACTTC.

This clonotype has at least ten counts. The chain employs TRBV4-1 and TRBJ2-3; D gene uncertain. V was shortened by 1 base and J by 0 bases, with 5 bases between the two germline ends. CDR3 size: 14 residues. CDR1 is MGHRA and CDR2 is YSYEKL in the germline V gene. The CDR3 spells CASSQGSSTDTQYF. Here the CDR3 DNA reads TGCGCCAGCAGCCAAGGGTCTAGCACAGATACGCAGTATTTT.

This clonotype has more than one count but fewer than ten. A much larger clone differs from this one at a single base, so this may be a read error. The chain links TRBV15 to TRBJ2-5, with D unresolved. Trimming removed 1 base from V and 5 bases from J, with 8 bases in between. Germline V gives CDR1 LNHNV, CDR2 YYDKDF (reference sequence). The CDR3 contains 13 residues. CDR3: CATSRVADETQYF. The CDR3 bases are TGTGCCACCAGCAGAGTTGCGGACGAGACCCAGTACTTC.

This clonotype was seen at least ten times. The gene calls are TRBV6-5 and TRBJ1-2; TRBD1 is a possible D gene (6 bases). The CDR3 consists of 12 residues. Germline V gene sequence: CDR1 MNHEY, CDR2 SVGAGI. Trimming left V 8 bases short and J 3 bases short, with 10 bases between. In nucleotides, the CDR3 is TGTGCCAGCGGGACATTGGACTATGGCTACACCTTC. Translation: CASGTLDYGYTF.

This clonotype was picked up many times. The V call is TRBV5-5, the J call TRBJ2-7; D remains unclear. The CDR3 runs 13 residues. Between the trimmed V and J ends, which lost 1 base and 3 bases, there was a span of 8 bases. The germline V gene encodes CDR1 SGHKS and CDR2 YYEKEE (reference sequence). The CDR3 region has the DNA TGTGCCAGCAGCTTGAACGTGTACTACGAGCAGTACTTC. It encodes CASSLNVYYEQYF.

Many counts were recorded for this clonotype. The CDR3 loop reads CASSFRAGVVGELFF. The CDR3 nucleotides read TGTGCCAGCAGTTTCAGGGCGGGAGTGGTCGGGGAGCTGTTTTTT. J is TRBJ2-2 and V is TRBV27; 7 nucleotides align to TRBD2. This CDR3 has 15 amino acids. The germline V gene encodes CDR1 MNHEY and CDR2 SMNVEV (reference sequence). After removal of 3 bases from V and 7 bases from J, the junction contained 8 bases not matched to a gene.

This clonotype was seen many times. The CDR3 loop is CASSPLLGVGEAFF. The CDR3 coding sequence is TGTGCCAGCAGCCCACTCTTAGGGGTTGGTGAAGCTTTCTTT. The chain recombines TRBV7-2 with TRBJ1-1, with D perhaps matching TRBD1 (5 bases). V lost 5 bases and J lost 7, with 17 bases in between. Germline V gene data show CDR1 as SGHTA and CDR2 as FQGNSA. The length of the CDR3 is 14 residues. Full variable domain (remainder filled in from reference TRBV7-2 and TRBJ1-1): GAGVSQSPSNKVTEKGKDVELRCDPISGHTALYWYRQSLGQGLEFLIYFQGNSAPDKSGLPSDRFSAERTGGSVSTLTIQRTQQEDSAVYLCASSPLLGVGEAFFGQGTRLTVV.

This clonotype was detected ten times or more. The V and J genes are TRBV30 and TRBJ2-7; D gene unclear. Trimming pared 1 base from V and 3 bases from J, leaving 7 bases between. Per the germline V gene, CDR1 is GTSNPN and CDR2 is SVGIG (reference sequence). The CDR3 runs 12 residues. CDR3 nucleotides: TGTGCCTGGAGTGAAACCCTCTACGAGCAGTACTTC. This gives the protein CAWSETLYEQYF.

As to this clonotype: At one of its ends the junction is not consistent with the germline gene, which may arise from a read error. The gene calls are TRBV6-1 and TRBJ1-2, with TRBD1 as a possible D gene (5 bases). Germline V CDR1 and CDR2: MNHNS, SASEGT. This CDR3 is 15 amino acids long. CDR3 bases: TGTGCCAGCAGTGAAAGTTGCGGGGCTAACTATGGCTACATCTTC. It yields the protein CASSESCGANYGYIF.

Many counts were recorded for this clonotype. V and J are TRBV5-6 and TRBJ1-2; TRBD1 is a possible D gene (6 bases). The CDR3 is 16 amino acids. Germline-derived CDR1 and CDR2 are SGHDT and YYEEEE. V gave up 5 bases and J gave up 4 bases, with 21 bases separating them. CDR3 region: CASRTLGEQGSYGYTF. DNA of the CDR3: TGTGCCAGCAGGACCCTTGGGGAACAGGGAAGCTATGGCTACACCTTC.